This T cell receptor (beta chain) was retrieved from a study of T cells in Graves' hyperthyroidism and ophthalmopathy. Study results and limitations: In simple terms, a model built on 13 V-J features told ophthalmopathy apart from stable hyperthyroidism.

The table lists this clonotype with a few counts. Its target is not known. V lost 5 bases and J lost 6; bases outside the gene matches: 6. CDR3 length: 13 residues. Germline loops: CDR1 SGHDT, CDR2 YYEEEE. There were TCR beta CDR3 regions amplified from RNA transcripts. During a first-round RT-PCR of the TCR CDR3, the HTBI primer set was used. TCRdb re-called the multiplex PCR reads through MiXCR, storing one row per CDR3 protein. The sample shows about half a million distinct CDR3 sequences, around a fifth of them seen only once. Ophthalmopathy patients showed a Clinical Activity Score of at least 3, NOSPECS grade of at least 4 and duration under 3 months. The study excluded patients with uncontrolled infection, other autoimmune disease, pregnancy or lactation. Clinical symptoms, serum thyroxine and TRAb, thyroid ultrasound and orbital computed tomography together formed the diagnostic basis.

Sequenced input: blood. The gene calls are TRBV5-6 and TRBJ2-7, with 9 positions matching TRBD2. This clonotype was obtained from a woman in her 70s with Graves' ophthalmopathy. Here the CDR3 DNA reads TGTGCCAGCAGTCTCCCAGCGGGAGGCGAGCAGTACTTC. It translates to CASSLPAGGEQYF.